This T cell receptor (beta chain) was sequenced for a study of cytotoxic CD8 clonotypes in ibrutinib-treated CLL (dated by TCRdb to the early 2020s). Regarding the study in general: The cohort was composed of ten to eleven relapsed/refractory and fewer than 16 treatment-naive patients; IGHV unmutated status was identified in 17 patients. Responses were partial in 24 patients and complete in 2; after median approximately 69 months follow-up, about 14 stayed in remission and about twelve progressed. Response samples were obtained after a median of roughly 13 months of treatment, with a range of roughly 6 to 40 months. On average, each sample had about 250,000 productive templates and under 95,000 productive rearrangements. Of the approximately 86 people in the trial, 25 to 30 had longitudinal samples available. Cryopreserved peripheral blood mononuclear cells were obtained before treatment, at response, and at either sustained remission or disease progression. Patients were still on ibrutinib when every remission and progressive disease sample was collected. The paper as a whole reports these results and caveats: Public clonotypes were rare and either contracted or stayed stable during treatment, and the rise in clonality at ibrutinib response reflected the expansion of private clonotypes. Sampling times were not matched between patients in sustained remission and patients whose disease was progressing, and lymph node repertoires were not examined. An increase in clonality was observed at ibrutinib response, with clonality remaining stable during sustained remission and falling back toward baseline at progression. Baseline clonality exceeded that of age-matched healthy donors and correlated strongly with circulating CD8+ T-cell counts.

In the case of this clone: Its binding antigen is unknown. No quality values exist for individual bases; no much larger clone is one base distant.

Based on the germline V gene, the CDR1 and CDR2 sequences are SGHTA and FQGTGA. From the cysteine through the phenylalanine, the CDR3 covers 14 amino acids. The kept DNA is CDR3 alone, 42 bases in frame from the first base. Trimming costs V 6 bases and J 2 bases, and their ends lie 12 bases apart. For TCR beta library preparation, around 2 micrograms of genomic DNA were isolated from cryopreserved PBMCs. Longitudinal blood samples from CLL patients receiving ibrutinib monotherapy were subjected to high-throughput TCR beta sequencing. The patients took part in an open-label, single-center phase 2 trial of ibrutinib monotherapy. On a MiSeq, deep resolution sequencing aimed for a depth between 1 in 1 million and 1 in 200,000 T cells, with each clonotype covered approximately 9.2x on average. The immunoSEQ hsTCRB Kit was used to generate TCR beta libraries. On the study's bioinformatics: ImmunoSEQ Data Assistant and ImmunoSEQ Analyzer were used for data analysis, and V, D and J genes were assigned according to IMGT definitions. Clonality was computed as one minus normalized Shannon entropy of productive rearrangement frequencies, ranging from 0 to 1. Only overrepresented clonotypes making up at least 0.05% of the repertoire of each patient were included in the public clonotype analysis. More than ten repertoires from age-matched healthy donors, obtained from immuneACCESS, served as clonality controls. TCRdb stores this immuneACCESS table with in-frame sequences only. Part of the clones is absent; in the studies checked, under half of the shortfall reflects unresolved V genes, and no reason is known for the rest. The V and J calls and the clone size are those of that table, but D and trimming were determined from the DNA. The sample has some 29,000 clones on record, about 70% of them singletons. About half of the sample belongs to the ten largest clones.

The sequences come from PBMCs, collected after 36 months of ibrutinib treatment. The sequence was collected from a human donor with chronic lymphocytic leukemia. The sequence is built from TRBV7-3 and TRBJ2-3; matching of 5 bases hints at TRBD1 as the D gene. The DNA reads as follows: TGTGCCAGCAGTCTAGGGGTGGCCACAGATACGCAGTATTTT. It is translated as CASSLGVATDTQYF.